This T cell receptor beta chain was captured in a study of neurological immune-mediated disorders. Regarding the study as a whole: No CDR3 amino acid sequences were shared by expanded clones across subjects, suggesting private repertoires in all groups. HTLV-1-associated myelopathy had the most TCR clonal expansion, whereas multiple sclerosis had the least (lower than in healthy controls).

Each TCR transcript was tagged with a 10-nucleotide random UMI during 5'RACE. TCRdb reprocessed the 5' RACE reads with MiXCR, giving one entry per CDR3 protein. This sample has around 49,000 distinct CDR3 sequences; roughly 13% occur once, and the top ten carry roughly 10%. Comment on this clonotype: Antigen: not known. This may arise from a read error, as a much more abundant clone is one base away.

Trimming took off 3 bases at V and 1 base at J, with 10 bases between the two ends. The CDR3 spans 14 residues. CDR1 SGHDN and CDR2 FVKESK come from the germline V gene. As for time point: longitudinal time-point 3. Input material: PBMCs. The chain has TRBV14 and TRBJ2-7, with unresolved D. This TCR derives from a male donor with HTLV-1-associated myelopathy (HAM/TSP). CDR3 sequence: CASSHVVMSYEQYF. In DNA, the CDR3 is TGTGCCAGCAGCCACGTCGTGATGTCCTACGAGCAGTACTTC.